A selection of T cell receptor beta chains follows, all from one sample in a study of a mutant IDH1 vaccine in newly diagnosed glioma. The method was immunoSEQ multiplex PCR; TCRdb's version includes in-frame clones alone and lacks a portion of them. Here the sample spans some 130,000 clones, about four fifths being singletons. These receptors have no identified antigens. The specimen comprised PBMCs, sampled from a glioma patient whose treatment included an IDH1 peptide vaccine. These receptors were collected from a middle-aged man with glioma. Both conserved end residues are trimmed from each CDR3.

v_gene	CDR3aa
TRBV19	ASRVGGAGYDEQY
TRBV29-1	SVGAPDTQY
TRBV29-1	SAYQGPLEAF
TRBV6-5	ASSYTSGDYGYT
TRBV19	ASSTTGGYSPLH
TRBV5-1	ASSSSGPIYEQY
TRBV10-2	ASSVLAGATDTQY
TRBV4-3	ASSQDAVDREGGYT
TRBV19	ASSALAVEQETQY
TRBV5-4	ASSFKDYYEQY
TRBV19	ASRIDSVQETQY
TRBV30	AWTPLPTDTQY
TRBV7-8	ASRVFSPRTGNSPLH
TRBV20-1	SARADYEQY
TRBV6-6	ASSYFLAAKPFEQY
TRBV11-2	ASSPWAFTDTQY
TRBV19	ASSYLGGDEGYT
TRBV5-8	ASSYPLQTQY
TRBV27	ASSFRQSSYNEQF
TRBV7-2	ASSPTSGISGEQF
TRBV4-2	ASSPGGWQRQF
TRBV9	ASSVGDRVTDTQY
TRBV19	ASTLGTDSGNTIY